This TCR beta chain was recorded in a study of CXCR3-negative and CXCR3-positive naive CD8 T cells. Notes on the study in general: Similar TRBV-TRBJ usage was seen in naive cells (both CXCR3-negative and CXCR3-positive), but memory cells differed. Hydrophobicity of TRB CDR3s was greater in CXCR3-positive naive cells than in CXCR3-negative naive cells. Naive subsets were similarly diverse, while memory CD8+ repertoires were much less diverse. The study inferred TCR strength from TRB CDR3 properties and found comparable surface CD5 between naive subsets.

Sorts performed in triplicate captured 300,000 to 350,000 cells each from every CD8+ T cell subset. Germline loops: CDR1 MGHRA, CDR2 YSYEKL. This CDR3 spans 14 amino acids. A note on this clonotype: Antigen specificity is unknown.

Via 5' RACE with UMI labels, TRB cDNA libraries were prepared. Reanalyzing the 5' RACE reads, TCRdb keeps one entry per CDR3 protein, without DNA. In total, the table holds just under 90,000 distinct CDR3 sequences. This chain uses TRBV4-1 with TRBJ2-7. The origin of this receptor is a human donor in good health. Some clones in this sample may be carry-over from other donors' samples. The specimen was naive CXCR3+ CD8+ T cells from blood. Subset meaning: CD45RO-CCR7+CD27+CD95- naive CD8+ T cells expressing CXCR3 (TNR3+). The CDR3 reads CASSQVYGTYEQYF.